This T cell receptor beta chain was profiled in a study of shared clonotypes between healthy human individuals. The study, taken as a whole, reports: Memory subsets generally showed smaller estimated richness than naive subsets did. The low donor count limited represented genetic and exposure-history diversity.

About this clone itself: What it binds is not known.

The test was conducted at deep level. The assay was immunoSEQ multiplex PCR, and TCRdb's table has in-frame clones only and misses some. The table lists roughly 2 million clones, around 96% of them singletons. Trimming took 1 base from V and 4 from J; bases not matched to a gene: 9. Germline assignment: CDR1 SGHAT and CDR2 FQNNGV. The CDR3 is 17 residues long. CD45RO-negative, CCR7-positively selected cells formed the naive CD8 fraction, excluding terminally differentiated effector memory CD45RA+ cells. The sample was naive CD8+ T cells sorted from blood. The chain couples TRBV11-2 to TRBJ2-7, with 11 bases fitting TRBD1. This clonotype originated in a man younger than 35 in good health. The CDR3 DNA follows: TGTGCCAGCAGCTTAGGCCCCGGGACAGGGGGATATTACGAGCAGTACTTC. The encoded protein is CASSLGPGTGGYYEQYF.